These 28 T cell receptor beta chains share one sample of origin, sequenced in a study of human T cells and chemical hapten exposure. TCRdb passed the RACE reads through MiXCR, listing each CDR3 protein once. The sample has around 120,000 distinct CDR3 sequences; 9% to 14% are singletons. Time point indicated: patch test 1, 2 weeks after DPC sensitization. As to treatment: therapeutic diphenylcyclopropenone sensitization with weekly scalp DPC. This sample comprised whole blood, obtained in connection with sensitization to the hapten diphenylcyclopropenone (DPC). The receptors come from a woman aged 50 to 60 with alopecia areata. Some clones in this sample may be carry-over from other donors' samples.

The J gene is TRBJ2-7, the V gene TRBV29-1, with D perhaps assigned TRBD1 or TRBD2 (6 bases each). Trimming took off 7 bases at V and 7 bases at J, with 17 bases between the two ends. The CDR3 contains 12 residues. The germline V gene encodes CDR1 SQVTM and CDR2 ANQGSEA. The CDR3 is CSAGWGAIEQYF. The DNA of the CDR3 is TGCAGCGCCGGGTGGGGGGCGATTGAGCAGTACTTC.

The genes are TRBV13 and TRBJ2-5; TRBD1 matches at 9 bases. With V trimmed by 5 bases and J by 7 bases, 8 bases remained unmatched. The CDR3 sequence is 14 residues long. Germline V gene lookup returns CDR1 PRHDT and CDR2 FYEKMQ (reference sequence). CDR3: CASSLRTGVATQYF. In DNA, the CDR3 is TGTGCCAGCAGCCTCCGGACAGGGGTCGCGACCCAGTACTTC.

Concerning this clonotype: This sequence may be a read error, since a much larger clone differs from it by one base. This rearrangement joins TRBV29-1 to TRBJ2-1; no clear D. This CDR3 has 10 residues. Germline V gene data show CDR1 as SQVTM and CDR2 as ANQGSEA. The chain's CDR3 is CSVSHREQLF. CDR3 sequence (DNA): TGCAGCGTTAGCCATCGTGAGCAGTTGTTC.

Only a few counts were recorded for this clonotype. J is TRBJ2-6 and V is TRBV18; TRBD1 matches at 7 bases. The CDR3 is made up of 16 amino acids. Germline assignment: CDR1 KGHSH and CDR2 LQKENI. Trimming removed 4 bases from V and 2 bases from J; junction bases left unmatched: 5. CDR3 region: CASSRQGPPGANVLTF. CDR3 sequence (DNA): TGTGCCAGCTCACGACAGGGACCCCCTGGGGCCAACGTCCTGACTTTC.

This clonotype has at least ten counts. The chain employs TRBV7-6 and TRBJ2-6; a weak D match, TRBD1 (6 bases). The CDR3 length is 18 residues. Germline V CDR1 and CDR2: SGHVS, FNYEAQ. V shed 1 base and J shed 0 bases, with 13 bases lying between them. The CDR3 here is CASSLVRTASSGANVLTF. Written as DNA, the CDR3 is TGTGCCAGCAGCTTAGTAAGGACAGCGAGCTCTGGGGCCAACGTCCTGACTTTC.

This clonotype was seen more than once but under ten times. The chain has TRBV5-1 and TRBJ1-2; no reliable D call. The CDR3 has 15 residues. V was trimmed by 0 bases and J by 2 bases, leaving 11 bases between them. Germline CDR1 and CDR2: SGHRS and YFSETQ. CDR3: CASSLGEFTNYGYTF. DNA of the CDR3: TGCGCCAGCAGCTTGGGGGAGTTCACCAACTATGGCTACACCTTC.

This clonotype was counted only a few times. The chain employs TRBV3-1 and TRBJ2-5; D may be TRBD2 (5 bases). Per germline, CDR1 LGHDT and CDR2 YNNKEL (reference sequence). The CDR3 length is 14 residues. Trimming took off 5 bases at V and 7 bases at J, with 17 bases between the two ends. CDR3 sequence: CASSSQQNAGTQYF. DNA for the CDR3: TGTGCCAGCAGCTCCCAACAGAACGCGGGGACCCAGTACTTC.

This chain connects TRBV5-1 to TRBJ1-1, with 8 positions matching TRBD1. The CDR3 is 14 amino acids. In germline, CDR1 is SGHRS, CDR2 YFSETQ. V lost 7 bases, J lost 2 bases, and 7 bases stayed unmatched. CDR3 loop: CASGLRGPNTEAFF. The CDR3 bases are TGCGCCAGCGGACTCAGGGGGCCAAACACTGAAGCTTTCTTT.

This clonotype was picked up a small number of times. This sequence joins TRBV5-1 and TRBJ2-7; 8 bases are shared with TRBD1. Germline V gene data show CDR1 as SGHRS and CDR2 as YFSETQ. This CDR3 has 14 amino acids. The trim removed 0 bases at V and 6 bases at J, leaving 5 bases unmatched. In DNA, the CDR3 is TGCGCCAGCAGCTTGGGGGGACAGGAGGGCGAGCAGTACTTC. Amino acids: CASSLGGQEGEQYF.

The V call is TRBV11-2, the J call TRBJ2-1, with D hard to call. The CDR3 is 17 residues long. Deletions cut 0 bases from V and 0 bases from J, with 12 bases between. Per the germline V gene, CDR1 is SGHAT and CDR2 is FQNNGV. Here the CDR3 DNA reads TGTGCCAGCAGCTTAGATCTTTTTGCCAGCTCCTACAATGAGCAGTTCTTC. Translating gives CASSLDLFASSYNEQFF.

At least ten counts were recorded for this clonotype. The rearrangement joins TRBV18 to TRBJ1-5; TRBD1 is a possible D gene (5 bases). This CDR3 region has 14 residues. Germline CDR1 and CDR2: KGHSH and LQKENI. V was clipped by 5 bases and J by 0 bases, with 8 bases between them. This CDR3 is CASSAGYSNQPQHF. DNA of the CDR3: TGTGCCAGCTCAGCAGGGTATAGCAATCAGCCCCAGCATTTT.

The chain is built from TRBV7-9 and TRBJ2-2; 9 nucleotides align to TRBD1. The V and J ends lost 7 bases and 5 bases, in that order; junction bases with no gene match: 5. The length of the CDR3 is 14 residues. Germline CDR1 reads SEHNR; CDR2 reads FQNEAQ (reference sequence). The CDR3 DNA reads as TGTGCCAGCAAACAGGGGGCAGATACCGGGGAGCTGTTTTTT. Translated, it gives CASKQGADTGELFF.

The chain links TRBV29-1 to TRBJ2-5; tentative D call: TRBD1 (7 bases). With 4 bases removed from V and 1 base from J, the gap between germline ends came to 16 bases. CDR3 length equals 15 residues. Germline CDR1 and CDR2: SQVTM and ANQGSEA. CDR3 coding DNA: TGCAGCGTTGTCCGAGGAGGGACAGCCCAAGAGACCCAGTACTTC. This translates into CSVVRGGTAQETQYF.

This clonotype was detected many times. The J gene is TRBJ1-5, the V gene TRBV6-6; unclear D gene. V lost 2 bases, J lost 6 bases, and 11 bases lay in between. The V gene's germline CDR1 is MNHNY and CDR2 SVGAGI (reference sequence). CDR3 length: 14 residues. The CDR3 DNA reads TGTGCCAGCAGTTACGAGGGTAAAAGTCAGCCCCAGCATTTT. This gives the protein CASSYEGKSQPQHF.

V usage is TRBV7-2 and J usage is TRBJ2-1; D is unresolved. V lost 1 base and J 8 bases, leaving 6 bases between the germline ends. Germline V gives CDR1 SGHTA, CDR2 FQGNSA. The CDR3 has 12 amino acids. The CDR3 DNA is TGTGCCAGCAGCTTAGGGGTCGATGAGCAGTTCTTC. Translating it yields CASSLGVDEQFF. Full variable domain (rest looked up from reference TRBV7-2 and TRBJ2-1): GAGVSQSPSNKVTEKGKDVELRCDPISGHTALYWYRQSLGQGLEFLIYFQGNSAPDKSGLPSDRFSAERTGGSVSTLTIQRTQQEDSAVYLCASSLGVDEQFFGPGTRLTVL.

The chain carries TRBV20-1 and TRBJ2-3; 12 bases are shared with TRBD2. The ends lost 0 bases at V and 2 bases at J; junction bases unmatched: 6. CDR1 is DFQATT, CDR2 SNEGSKA, per germline (reference sequence). This CDR3 has 17 amino acids. The CDR3 DNA reads TGCAGTGCTAGAGATCTTGGACTAGCGGGATTCACAGATACGCAGTATTTT. This sequence encodes CSARDLGLAGFTDTQYF.

This clonotype occurred many times. The chain recombines TRBV7-2 with TRBJ2-2, with 11 bases identical to TRBD2. Per germline, CDR1 SGHTA and CDR2 FQGNSA. This CDR3 region has 16 residues. Unmatched junction bases numbered 7, after V lost 6 bases and J lost 4 bases. For the CDR3, the DNA is TGTGCCAGCAGACCAACTAGCGGGAGTGGCACCGGGGAGCTGTTTTTT. Translation gives CASRPTSGSGTGELFF.

This clonotype turned up a few times. V usage is TRBV28 and J usage is TRBJ1-5; unclear D gene. From germline, CDR1 is MDHEN and CDR2 SYDVKM. Trimming shortened V by 8 bases and J by 1 base, and 15 bases separated the two germline ends. This CDR3 contains 15 residues. The CDR3 here is CASGLQQRSNQPQHF. The DNA for the CDR3 is TGTGCCAGCGGACTACAGCAGAGAAGCAATCAGCCCCAGCATTTT.

This clonotype was seen ten or more times. The rearrangement links TRBV7-9 to TRBJ1-2; 7 bases align to TRBD1. The CDR3 sequence is 18 residues long. The germline CDR1 and CDR2 sequences are SEHNR and FQNEAQ (reference sequence). With V trimmed by 4 bases and J by 1 base, 15 bases remained unmatched. DNA for the CDR3: TGTGCCAGCAGCTCCCTAGGGACAGCGCAAACCTTTAACTATGGCTACACCTTC. Translated, it gives CASSSLGTAQTFNYGYTF.

This clonotype was found a few times. The J gene is TRBJ2-3, the V gene TRBV29-1; 12 bases line up with TRBD2. The CDR3 has 15 amino acids. The V segment lost 7 bases and the J segment 2 bases; nucleotides outside the gene matches: 7. The germline V gene encodes CDR1 SQVTM and CDR2 ANQGSEA. CDR3 sequence (DNA): TGCAGCGCACAACGGACTAGCGGGGTCACAGATACGCAGTATTTT. This gives the protein CSAQRTSGVTDTQYF.

This clonotype was recorded at least ten times. The V and J genes are TRBV3-1 and TRBJ2-3; 12 nucleotides align to TRBD2. J was trimmed by 4 bases and V by 3 bases; bases with no gene match: 5. CDR1 is LGHDT, CDR2 YNNKEL, per germline (reference sequence). There are 16 residues in the CDR3. The CDR3 spells CASSHQRLAGADTQYF. The CDR3 nucleotides are TGTGCCAGCAGCCACCAAAGACTAGCGGGAGCAGATACGCAGTATTTT.

The chain is built from TRBV29-1 and TRBJ2-3; D tentatively reads TRBD1 or TRBD2 (6 bases each). The germline gives CDR1 SQVTM, CDR2 ANQGSEA. CDR3 length: 14 amino acids. As DNA, the CDR3 is TGCGGAGGGGGGAGTGTTGGGAGCACAGATACGCAGTATTTT. It encodes CGGGSVGSTDTQYF.

This clonotype was seen a handful of times. The gene calls are TRBV28 and TRBJ1-2; maybe TRBD1 (5 bases). Germline lookup yields CDR1 MDHEN and CDR2 SYDVKM. There are 13 residues in the CDR3. Trimming left V 8 bases short and J 6 bases short, with 16 bases between. The CDR3 sequence is CASQSEGRDGYTF. CDR3 nucleotide sequence: TGTGCCAGCCAATCTGAGGGGCGTGATGGCTACACCTTC.

The chain joins TRBV5-1 to TRBJ2-1; D ambiguous. Germline assignment: CDR1 SGHRS and CDR2 YFSETQ. This CDR3 spans 16 amino acids. Trimming removed 2 bases at V and 8 bases at J, with 20 bases between. The DNA for the CDR3 is TGCGCCAGCAGCTTTCAAGGTCTAGTTCACGGCGATGAGCAGTTCTTC. It translates to CASSFQGLVHGDEQFF.

This chain joins TRBV21-1 and TRBJ1-3; TRBD1 was called by the table and not checked on the DNA. TRBV21-1 is a pseudogene locus. This CDR3 has 16 amino acids. The CDR3 region is CASSLDRRLSGNTIYF. The CDR3 nucleotides read TGTGCCAGCAGCCTAGACAGGCGACTCTCTGGAAACACCATATATTTT.

This clonotype appeared many times. V gene TRBV12-3 or TRBV12-4 combines with J gene TRBJ2-3; 14 nucleotides agree with TRBD2. This CDR3 contains 16 residues. Trimming took 4 bases from V and 5 from J; bases not matched to a gene: 5. The CDR3 nucleotides read TGTGCCAGCAGTTGGCAAGGACTAGCGGGAGGAGATACGCAGTATTTT. Protein: CASSWQGLAGGDTQYF.

This clonotype was recorded a few times. The chain combines TRBV5-5 with TRBJ2-1; the D is unclear. The ends were cut back, 0 bases at V and 6 bases at J, with 7 bases in the middle. Looked up from germline, CDR1 is SGHKS and CDR2 is YYEKEE (reference sequence). CDR3 size: 13 residues. CDR3 nucleotide sequence: TGTGCCAGCAGCTTGGTTAGTTCCAATGAGCAGTTCTTC. It encodes CASSLVSSNEQFF.

In DNA, the CDR3 is TGTGCCAGCAGTTACGCCGGGCCCAGGCAGCCCCAGCATTTT. It yields the protein CASSYAGPRQPQHF. The chain couples TRBV6-2 or TRBV6-3 to TRBJ1-5; the D is unclear. Looked up from germline, CDR1 is MNHEY and CDR2 is SVGEGT. The V and J ends lost 2 bases and 7 bases respectively, with 12 bases between them. The CDR3 is 14 amino acids.